A selection of T cell receptor beta chains follows, all from one sample in a study of human T cells and chemical hapten exposure. TCRdb reprocessed the reads with MiXCR, giving one entry per CDR3 protein. The sample has 100,000 to 150,000 distinct CDR3 sequences; over 7% are singletons. Sequencing used whole blood. These receptors were taken from a human donor in good health. Some clones in this sample may be carry-over from other donors' samples. Both conserved end residues are part of each CDR3. The order of the fields is CDR3 protein, V gene, J gene, clone size. The size entry is marked missing in some rows and otherwise reads once, few, many or a size class.

CASSYGGVIGGNTIYF,TRBV6-5,TRBJ1-3,NA
CASSWGDNSPLHF,TRBV25-1,TRBJ1-6,NA
CASSHNFREGDYGYTF,TRBV4-1,TRBJ1-2,many
CASSEGSGYKVQPQHF,TRBV2,TRBJ1-5,NA
CASSSATSGVTSYNEQFF,TRBV7-9,TRBJ2-1,few
CASTAGKGAEDTQYF,TRBV5-1,TRBJ2-3,NA
CASSFPRGNLPYEQYF,TRBV7-8,TRBJ2-7,many
CASGLAGGRADTQYF,TRBV25-1,TRBJ2-3,NA
CASSLGLEKTQYF,TRBV13,TRBJ2-5,NA
CASNNPREGTDTQYF,TRBV7-9,TRBJ2-3,NA
CASSSGRLSGTLYNEQFF,TRBV5-5,TRBJ2-1,NA
CSARASGQEQFSQPQHF,TRBV20-1,TRBJ1-5,many
CASSHEGEQFF,TRBV7-9,TRBJ2-1,few
CSALGPGHPNSPLHF,TRBV20-1,TRBJ1-6,many
CASSEGQVSYEQYF,TRBV9,TRBJ2-7,NA
CASSPYYTNEQFF,TRBV6-2/TRBV6-3,TRBJ2-1,few
CASSLSIQSYNEQFF,TRBV5-1,TRBJ2-1,few
CASRLRGGRETQYF,TRBV2,TRBJ2-5,NA
CASSSIQTSGFYEQYF,TRBV7-2,TRBJ2-7,few
CASTRTGAQETQYF,TRBV18,TRBJ2-5,NA
CASSDPGRGTNTEAFF,TRBV2,TRBJ1-1,NA
CASSQEPWGNQPQHF,TRBV4-3,TRBJ1-5,many
CSARDQTYTDTQYF,TRBV20-1,TRBJ2-3,few
CASSEKSSGANVLTF,TRBV6-4,TRBJ2-6,few
CATSRSLGASEQYF,TRBV15,TRBJ2-7,many
CASSQDRGSSYNEQFF,TRBV4-3,TRBJ2-1,many
CASSQERETQYF,TRBV3-1,TRBJ2-5,few
CSARQGLGTQYF,TRBV20-1,TRBJ2-5,few
CASSNRRGSGNTIYF,TRBV5-4,TRBJ1-3,few
CASKTDINSPLHF,TRBV6-5,TRBJ1-6,NA
CASSLARTGSNLAKNIQYF,TRBV7-8,TRBJ2-4,few
CASSLGSGIELAVPYEQYF,TRBV5-4,TRBJ2-7,NA
CASSLSVNYGYTF,TRBV27,TRBJ1-2,few
CASSRPTGRRTNEKLFF,TRBV7-2,TRBJ1-4,many
CASTRGPGETQYF,TRBV12-3/TRBV12-4,TRBJ2-5,few
CASSLEQAYEQYF,TRBV5-1,TRBJ2-7,few
CSAAPVQGPYGYTF,TRBV20-1,TRBJ1-2,NA
CASSLRGPEAFF,TRBV5-1,TRBJ1-1,many
CASSPNDRGNEQFF,TRBV5-1,TRBJ2-1,few
CASSSRVGTEAFF,TRBV6-1,TRBJ1-1,many
CASSLRGQEQPQHF,TRBV11-2,TRBJ1-5,NA
CASVRGREEGEAFF,TRBV4-2,TRBJ1-1,few
CSASRTQVSYEQYF,TRBV29-1,TRBJ2-7,NA
CASSVTGTVGGEDF,TRBV12-3/TRBV12-4,TRBJ1-3,many
CASGGGEGQPQHF,TRBV6-5,TRBJ1-5,many
CASSPPQRGGNEQFF,TRBV18,TRBJ2-1,few
CSARGAVYTEAFF,TRBV20-1,TRBJ1-1,NA
CASSYSRGLNTEAFF,TRBV6-2/TRBV6-3,TRBJ1-1,many
CASSSQLEQFF,TRBV7-2,TRBJ2-1,NA
CASKTPQDNYGYTF,TRBV12-3/TRBV12-4,TRBJ1-2,NA
CAITRTSESPNEQFF,TRBV10-3,TRBJ2-1,few
CASSLEGRSLSYEQYF,TRBV27,TRBJ2-7,few
CASSLNGKYNQPQHF,TRBV18,TRBJ1-5,many
CASSSIRDTRNYGYTF,TRBV11-2,TRBJ1-2,many
CSARDFSGVFTDTQYF,TRBV20-1,TRBJ2-3,NA
CATETENTEAFF,TRBV12-3/TRBV12-4,TRBJ1-1,many
CASSPTDREGYEQYF,TRBV18,TRBJ2-7,few